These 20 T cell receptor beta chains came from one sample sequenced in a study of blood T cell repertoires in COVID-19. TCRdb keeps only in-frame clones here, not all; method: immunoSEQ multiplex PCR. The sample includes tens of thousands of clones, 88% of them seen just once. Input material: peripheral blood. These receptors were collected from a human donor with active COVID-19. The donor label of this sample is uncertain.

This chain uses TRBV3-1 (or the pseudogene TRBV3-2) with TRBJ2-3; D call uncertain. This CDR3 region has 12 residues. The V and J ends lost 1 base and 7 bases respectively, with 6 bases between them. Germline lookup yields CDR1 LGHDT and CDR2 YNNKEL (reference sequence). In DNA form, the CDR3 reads TGTGCCAGCAGCCAAGTTCTTCATACGCAGTATTTT. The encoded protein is CASSQVLHTQYF.

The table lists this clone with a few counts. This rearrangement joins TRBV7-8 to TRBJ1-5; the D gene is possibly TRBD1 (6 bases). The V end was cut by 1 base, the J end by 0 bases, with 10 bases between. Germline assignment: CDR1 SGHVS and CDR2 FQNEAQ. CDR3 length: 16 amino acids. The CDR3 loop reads CASSLVRTASNQPQHF. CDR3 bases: TGTGCCAGCAGCTTAGTTAGGACAGCTAGCAATCAGCCCCAGCATTTT. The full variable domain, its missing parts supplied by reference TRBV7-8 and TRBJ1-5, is GAGVSQSPRYKVAKRGQDVALRCDPISGHVSLFWYQQALGQGPEFLTYFQNEAQLDKSGLPSDRFFAERPEGSVSTLKIQRTQQEDSAVYLCASSLVRTASNQPQHFGDGTRLSIL.

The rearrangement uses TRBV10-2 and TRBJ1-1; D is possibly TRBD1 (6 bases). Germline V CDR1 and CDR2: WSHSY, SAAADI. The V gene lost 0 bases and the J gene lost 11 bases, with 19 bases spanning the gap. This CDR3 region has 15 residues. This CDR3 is CASSESTGGNHDAFF. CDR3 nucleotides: TGCGCCAGCAGTGAGTCGACGGGGGGCAACCACGACGCTTTCTTT.

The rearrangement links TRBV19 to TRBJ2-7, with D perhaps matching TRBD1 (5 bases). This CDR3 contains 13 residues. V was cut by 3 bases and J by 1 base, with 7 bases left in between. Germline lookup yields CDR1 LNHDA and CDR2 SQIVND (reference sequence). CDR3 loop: CASSMTVSYEQYF. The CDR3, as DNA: TGTGCCAGTAGTATGACAGTTTCCTACGAGCAGTACTTC.

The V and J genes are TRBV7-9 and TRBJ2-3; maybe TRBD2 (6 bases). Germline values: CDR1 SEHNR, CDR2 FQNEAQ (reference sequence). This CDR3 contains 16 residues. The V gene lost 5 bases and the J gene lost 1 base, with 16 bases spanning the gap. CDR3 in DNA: TGTGCCAGCAGCCGCGGGGCTAACCGAGGCACAGATACGCAGTATTTT. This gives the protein CASSRGANRGTDTQYF.

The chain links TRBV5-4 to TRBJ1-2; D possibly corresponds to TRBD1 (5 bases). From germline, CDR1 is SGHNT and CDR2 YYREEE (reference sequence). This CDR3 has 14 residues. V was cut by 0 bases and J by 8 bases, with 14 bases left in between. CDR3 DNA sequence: TGTGCCAGCAGCTTGGAACAGGCCTGGCGGGGCTACACCTTC. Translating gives CASSLEQAWRGYTF.

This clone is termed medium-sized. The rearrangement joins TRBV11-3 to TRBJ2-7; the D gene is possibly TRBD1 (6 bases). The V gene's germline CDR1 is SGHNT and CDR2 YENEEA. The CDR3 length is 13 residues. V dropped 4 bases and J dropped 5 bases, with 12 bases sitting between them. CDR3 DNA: TGTGCCAGCAGCTGGGCCAGGGGTGACGAGCAGTACTTC. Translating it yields CASSWARGDEQYF.

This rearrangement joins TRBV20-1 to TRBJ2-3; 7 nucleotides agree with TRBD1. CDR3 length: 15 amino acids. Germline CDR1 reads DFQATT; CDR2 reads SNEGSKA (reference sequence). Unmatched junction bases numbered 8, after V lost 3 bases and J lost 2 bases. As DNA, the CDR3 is TGCAGTGCTAGTGAGCGACAGGGTTTCACAGATACGCAGTATTTT. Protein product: CSASERQGFTDTQYF.

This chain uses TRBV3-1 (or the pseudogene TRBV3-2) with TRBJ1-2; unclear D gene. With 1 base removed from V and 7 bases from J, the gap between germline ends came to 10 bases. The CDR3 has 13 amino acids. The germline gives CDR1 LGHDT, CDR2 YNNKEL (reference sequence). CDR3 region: CASSQVEGSGYTF. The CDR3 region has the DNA TGTGCCAGCAGCCAAGTGGAAGGGAGTGGCTACACCTTC.

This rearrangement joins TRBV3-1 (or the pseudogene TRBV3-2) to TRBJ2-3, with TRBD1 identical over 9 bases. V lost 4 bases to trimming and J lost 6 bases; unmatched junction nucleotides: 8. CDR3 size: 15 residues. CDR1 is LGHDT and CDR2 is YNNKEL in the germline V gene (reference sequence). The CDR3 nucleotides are TGTGCCAGCAGCCCTTGGGACAGGGTGTCGGATACGCAGTATTTT. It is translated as CASSPWDRVSDTQYF.

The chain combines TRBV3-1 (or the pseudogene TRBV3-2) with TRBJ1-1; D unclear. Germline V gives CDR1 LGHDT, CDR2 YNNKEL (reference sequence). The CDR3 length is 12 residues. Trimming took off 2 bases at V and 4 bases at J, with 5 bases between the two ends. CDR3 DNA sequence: TGTGCCAGCAGCCAAACTATCACTGAAGCTTTCTTT. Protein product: CASSQTITEAFF.

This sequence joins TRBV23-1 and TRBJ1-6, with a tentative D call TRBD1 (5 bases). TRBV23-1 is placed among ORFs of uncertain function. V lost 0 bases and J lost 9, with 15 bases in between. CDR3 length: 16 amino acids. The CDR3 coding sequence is TGCGCCAGCAGTCAATCCTCCGGGACTGAGTTTTCACCCCTCCACTTT. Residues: CASSQSSGTEFSPLHF.

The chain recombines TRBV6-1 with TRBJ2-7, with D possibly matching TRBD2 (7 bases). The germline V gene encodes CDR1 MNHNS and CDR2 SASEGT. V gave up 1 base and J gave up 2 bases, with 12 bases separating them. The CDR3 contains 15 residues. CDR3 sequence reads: CASSEERGATYEQYF. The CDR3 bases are TGTGCCAGCAGTGAAGAACGGGGGGCTACCTACGAGCAGTACTTC.

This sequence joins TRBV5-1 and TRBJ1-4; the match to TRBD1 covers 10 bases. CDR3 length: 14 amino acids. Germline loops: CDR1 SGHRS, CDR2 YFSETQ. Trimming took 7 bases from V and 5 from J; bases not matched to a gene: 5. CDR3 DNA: TGCGCCAGCCGCCGGGGACAGGGGAATGAAAAACTGTTTTTT. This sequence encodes CASRRGQGNEKLFF.

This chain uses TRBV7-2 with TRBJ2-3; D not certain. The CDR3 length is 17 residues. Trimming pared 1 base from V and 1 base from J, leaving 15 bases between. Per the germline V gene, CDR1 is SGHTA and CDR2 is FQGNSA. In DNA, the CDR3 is TGTGCCAGCAGCTTAGTCGGTAGAGCTTCCCGCACAGATACGCAGTATTTT. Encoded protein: CASSLVGRASRTDTQYF. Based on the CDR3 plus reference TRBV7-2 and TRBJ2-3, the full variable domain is GAGVSQSPSNKVTEKGKDVELRCDPISGHTALYWYRQSLGQGLEFLIYFQGNSAPDKSGLPSDRFSAERTGGSVSTLTIQRTQQEDSAVYLCASSLVGRASRTDTQYFGPGTRLTVL.

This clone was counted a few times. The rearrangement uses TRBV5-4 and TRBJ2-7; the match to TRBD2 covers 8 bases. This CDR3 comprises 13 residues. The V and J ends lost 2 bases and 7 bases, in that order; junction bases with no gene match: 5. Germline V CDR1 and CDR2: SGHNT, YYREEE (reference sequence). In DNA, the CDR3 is TGTGCCAGCAGCTTTGCGGGGGGAGGTGAGCAGTACTTC. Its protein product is CASSFAGGGEQYF.

This CDR3 is CASSASHTQYF. The CDR3 DNA reads as TGTGCCAGCAGCGCTAGTCATACGCAGTATTTT. This sequence joins TRBV11-3 and TRBJ2-3; D is undetermined. This CDR3 has 11 residues. V lost 5 bases, J lost 7 bases, and 7 bases lay in between. Looked up from germline, CDR1 is SGHNT and CDR2 is YENEEA. Combining the CDR3 with reference TRBV11-3 and TRBJ2-3 gives the whole variable domain EAGVVQSPRYKIIEKKQPVAFWCNPISGHNTLYWYLQNLGQGPELLIRYENEEAVDDSQLPKDRFSAERLKGVDSTLKIQPAELGDSAVYLCASSASHTQYFGPGTRLTVL.

The CDR3 reads CASSYSRASGGYYEQYF. CDR3 nucleotide sequence: TGTGCCAGCAGTTACTCCCGGGCTAGCGGGGGGTACTACGAGCAGTACTTC. The genes are TRBV6-2 or TRBV6-3 and TRBJ2-7; TRBD2 matches at 11 bases. Germline assignment: CDR1 MNHEY and CDR2 SVGEGT. The CDR3 extends over 17 amino acids. The V gene end was trimmed by 0 bases and the J gene end by 3 bases; junction bases not matched to a gene: 7.

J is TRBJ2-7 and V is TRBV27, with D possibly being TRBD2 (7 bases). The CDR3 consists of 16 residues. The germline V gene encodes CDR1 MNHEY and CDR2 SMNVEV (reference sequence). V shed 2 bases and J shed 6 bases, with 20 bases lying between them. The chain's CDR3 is CASSLGGGRSLLEQYF. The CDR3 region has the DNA TGTGCCAGCAGTTTAGGCGGGGGCCGGAGTTTGCTCGAGCAGTACTTC.

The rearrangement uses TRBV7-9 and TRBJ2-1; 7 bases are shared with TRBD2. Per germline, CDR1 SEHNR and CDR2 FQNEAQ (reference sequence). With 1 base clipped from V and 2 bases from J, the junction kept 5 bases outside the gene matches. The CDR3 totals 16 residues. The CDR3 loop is CASSLGGGGAYNEQFF. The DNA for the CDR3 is TGTGCCAGCAGCTTAGGCGGCGGGGGTGCCTACAATGAGCAGTTCTTC.